Following are 24 T cell receptor beta chains from one sample sequenced in a study of blood T cell repertoires in COVID-19. Generated by immunoSEQ multiplex PCR, the TCRdb table keeps only in-frame clones and is missing some. The sample yields hundreds of thousands of clones, around 90% seen once. What was sequenced was peripheral blood. Receptor source: a man younger than 30 with active or convalescent COVID-19.

The gene calls are TRBV9 and TRBJ2-2; D may be TRBD1 (6 bases). V was clipped by 4 bases and J by 5 bases, with 12 bases between them. Germline lookup yields CDR1 SGDLS and CDR2 YYNGEE. This CDR3 is built from 14 residues. CDR3 bases: TGTGCCAGCAGCCAAGGGGGATCGACCGGGGAGCTGTTTTTT. Residues: CASSQGGSTGELFF.

The chain uses TRBV10-2 and TRBJ1-1; a possible D gene is TRBD1 (5 bases). V was shortened by 7 bases and J by 2 bases, with 11 bases between the two germline ends. CDR3 length: 13 residues. Germline V CDR1 and CDR2: WSHSY, SAAADI. The CDR3 loop is CASTRVVNTEAFF. The CDR3 DNA reads as TGCGCCAGCACCAGGGTAGTCAACACTGAAGCTTTCTTT.

V is TRBV10-3 and J is TRBJ1-1; D might be TRBD1 (5 bases). The CDR3 covers 15 residues. The V end lost 0 bases, the J end lost 11 bases, and 19 bases lay between the germline ends. Germline values: CDR1 ENHRY, CDR2 SYGVKD. The DNA for the CDR3 is TGTGCCATCAGTGAGTCTCAGGACACCGATGATGGCGCTTTCTTT. Its protein is CAISESQDTDDGAFF.

This chain joins TRBV6-5 and TRBJ1-6; D unclear. This CDR3 is built from 14 residues. The ends were cut back, 0 bases at V and 9 bases at J, with 9 bases in the middle. Germline loops: CDR1 MNHEY, CDR2 SVGAGI. The CDR3 nucleotides read TGTGCCAGCAGTTACTCAGGGAGCGGTTCACCCCTCCACTTT. This codes for CASSYSGSGSPLHF.

The chain joins TRBV7-6 to TRBJ2-3; D is possibly TRBD1 (6 bases). In germline, CDR1 is SGHVS, CDR2 FNYEAQ. V shed 6 bases and J shed 1 base, with 11 bases lying between them. The CDR3 is made up of 14 amino acids. As DNA, the CDR3 is TGTGCCAGCAGGGGGGCTGAGGGCACAGATACGCAGTATTTT. Translation gives CASRGAEGTDTQYF. The full variable domain, with the rest looked up from reference TRBV7-6 and TRBJ2-3, is GAGVSQSPRYKVTKRGQDVALRCDPISGHVSLYWYRQALGQGPEFLTYFNYEAQQDKSGLPNDRFSAERPEGSISTLTIQRTEQRDSAMYRCASRGAEGTDTQYFGPGTRLTVL.

The rearrangement links TRBV12-5 to TRBJ1-2; D not resolved. The CDR3 is 16 amino acids. Trimming cost V 0 bases and J 3 bases, with 14 bases left between them. Germline lookup yields CDR1 LGHNT and CDR2 FRNRAP. The CDR3 loop is CASGLVPRGRDYGYTF. The CDR3 coding sequence is TGTGCTAGTGGTTTGGTCCCTCGGGGTCGGGACTATGGCTACACCTTC.

This rearrangement joins TRBV19 to TRBJ2-7; tentatively, D is TRBD1 (6 bases). V gave up 5 bases and J gave up 0 bases, with 8 bases separating them. This CDR3 spans 13 amino acids. CDR1 LNHDA and CDR2 SQIVND come from the germline V gene (reference sequence). The CDR3 DNA is TGTGCCAGTAGTCCAGGGGTCTCCTACGAGCAGTACTTC. Encoded protein: CASSPGVSYEQYF. Full variable domain (rest looked up from reference TRBV19 and TRBJ2-7): DGGITQSPKYLFRKEGQNVTLSCEQNLNHDAMYWYRQDPGQGLRLIYYSQIVNDFQKGDIAEGYSVSREKKESFPLTVTSAQKNPTAFYLCASSPGVSYEQYFGPGTRLTVT.

The chain couples TRBV10-3 to TRBJ1-1; D gene unclear. The germline gives CDR1 ENHRY, CDR2 SYGVKD. This CDR3 comprises 13 residues. Trimming pared 11 bases from V and 4 bases from J, leaving 17 bases between. The CDR3 coding sequence is TGTGCCTCCCGAGGGAGTTTAAGCACTGAAGCTTTCTTT. Protein: CASRGSLSTEAFF.

The chain links TRBV6-5 to TRBJ2-3, with 8 positions matching TRBD2. Trimming cost V 5 bases and J 1 base; bases outside gene matches: 5. The CDR3 has 15 residues. The germline V gene encodes CDR1 MNHEY and CDR2 SVGAGI. The CDR3 reads CASSRGLGGTDTQYF. The CDR3, as DNA: TGTGCCAGCAGTCGGGGACTAGGCGGCACAGATACGCAGTATTTT.

This clone has just a few counts. The rearrangement links TRBV27 to TRBJ1-6; D may be TRBD1 (5 bases). CDR3 length equals 14 residues. The ends were cut back, 2 bases at V and 8 bases at J, with 10 bases in the middle. Germline V gives CDR1 MNHEY, CDR2 SMNVEV (reference sequence). CDR3 residues: CASSLKRDYSPLHF. The CDR3 bases are TGTGCCAGCAGTTTAAAGAGGGACTATTCACCCCTCCACTTT.

The chain has TRBV14 and TRBJ2-3; 16 bases align to TRBD2. CDR1 SGHDN and CDR2 FVKESK come from the germline V gene. The ends lost 4 bases at V and 4 bases at J; junction bases unmatched: 5. This CDR3 has 17 residues. DNA of the CDR3: TGTGCCAGCAGCCCAGGGACTAGCGGGGGGGCCCCAGATACGCAGTATTTT. Its protein product is CASSPGTSGGAPDTQYF.

This chain links TRBV6-4 with TRBJ1-2; unclear D gene. Trimming cost V 0 bases and J 2 bases, with 10 bases left between them. Germline V CDR1 and CDR2: MRHNA, SNTAGT. This CDR3 has 15 amino acids. CDR3 protein: CASSDSSSANYGYTF. CDR3 nucleotides: TGTGCCAGCAGTGACTCATCGAGTGCAAACTATGGCTACACCTTC.

This clone was seen only once. The genes are TRBV29-1 and TRBJ1-2; D call uncertain. Germline assignment: CDR1 SQVTM and CDR2 ANQGSEA. The V gene lost 3 bases and the J gene lost 4 bases, with 12 bases spanning the gap. The CDR3 is 13 amino acids. CDR3 sequence reads: CSVERVSGYGYTF. CDR3 coding DNA: TGCAGCGTTGAGAGGGTTTCCGGCTATGGCTACACCTTC.

The sample holds a few counts of this clone. The chain carries TRBV4-3 and TRBJ2-2, with D perhaps TRBD2 (6 bases). Germline loops: CDR1 LGHNA, CDR2 YSLEER. V lost 0 bases to trimming and J lost 7 bases, with 12 bases between them. CDR3 length: 15 residues. The DNA for the CDR3 is TGCGCCAGCAGCCAAGAGGAGGGTAATAACGGGGAGCTGTTTTTT. Protein product: CASSQEEGNNGELFF.

Only a few counts were recorded for this clone. J is TRBJ1-1 and V is TRBV12-3 or TRBV12-4; D is perhaps TRBD1 (5 bases). The ends were cut back, 6 bases at V and 6 bases at J, with 11 bases in the middle. There are 12 residues in the CDR3. The CDR3 nucleotides read TGTGCCAGCAGCTACGCAGGGTCTGAAGCTTTCTTT. Translation: CASSYAGSEAFF.

This chain uses TRBV9 with TRBJ2-1, with a possible D match to TRBD1 (6 bases). There are 14 residues in the CDR3. Germline CDR1 is SGDLS and CDR2 is YYNGEE. V dropped 0 bases and J dropped 4 bases, with 8 bases sitting between them. CDR3 bases: TGTGCCAGCAGCGTAGGAGGACAGTACAATGAGCAGTTCTTC. Its protein is CASSVGGQYNEQFF.

The chain combines TRBV2 with TRBJ1-4; D unclear. Trimming left V 8 bases short and J 4 bases short, with 5 bases between. CDR1 and CDR2 (germline): SNHLY, FYNNEI. The CDR3 totals 11 residues. The CDR3 nucleotides read TGTGCCAGCCAAAATAATGAAAAACTGTTTTTT. It encodes CASQNNEKLFF.

V is TRBV5-5 and J is TRBJ2-2; maybe TRBD1 (6 bases). The CDR3 has 15 amino acids. V was clipped by 3 bases and J by 4 bases, with 13 bases between them. CDR1 SGHKS and CDR2 YYEKEE come from the germline V gene (reference sequence). The DNA of the CDR3 is TGTGCCAGCAGCTCATACCCGACAGGCACCGGGGAGCTGTTTTTT. Protein product: CASSSYPTGTGELFF.

V gene TRBV5-8 combines with J gene TRBJ1-1; possible D gene TRBD1, 5 bases. In germline, CDR1 is SGHTS, CDR2 YDEGEE. Trimming removed 3 bases at V and 8 bases at J, with 20 bases between. This CDR3 has 15 residues. The CDR3 protein is CASSSEGEGSEEAFF. The CDR3 nucleotides are TGTGCCAGCAGCTCCGAAGGGGAAGGATCCGAGGAAGCTTTCTTT.

This chain links TRBV18 with TRBJ1-6; D perhaps matches TRBD1 (5 bases). This CDR3 comprises 15 residues. V lost 6 bases to trimming and J lost 7 bases, with 16 bases between them. Germline loops: CDR1 KGHSH, CDR2 LQKENI. The CDR3 sequence is CASSPAGVENSPLHF. DNA for the CDR3: TGTGCCAGCTCCCCTGCGGGGGTAGAGAATTCACCCCTCCACTTT.

The chain couples TRBV12-3 or TRBV12-4 to TRBJ1-2, with D perhaps matching TRBD1 (5 bases). V gave up 6 bases and J gave up 8 bases, with 16 bases separating them. This CDR3 contains 13 residues. Here the CDR3 reads CASRTSGSWGYTF. CDR3 in DNA: TGTGCCAGCAGGACCTCAGGGTCTTGGGGCTACACCTTC.

This clone appeared a few times. The rearrangement joins TRBV9 to TRBJ2-7, with D perhaps matching TRBD1 (6 bases). Per the germline V gene, CDR1 is SGDLS and CDR2 is YYNGEE. With 4 bases removed from V and 0 bases from J, the gap between germline ends came to 11 bases. This CDR3 is built from 14 residues. The CDR3 region is CASSPTGSSYEQYF. The CDR3 nucleotides are TGTGCCAGCAGCCCTACAGGGTCCTCCTACGAGCAGTACTTC.

The chain combines TRBV7-9 with TRBJ1-1, with D hard to call. Germline V gives CDR1 SEHNR, CDR2 FQNEAQ (reference sequence). CDR3 length equals 13 residues. Trimming cost V 2 bases and J 0 bases, with 4 bases left between them. Here the CDR3 DNA reads TGTGCCAGCAGCTTATCTTTGAACACTGAAGCTTTCTTT. This codes for CASSLSLNTEAFF.

The rearrangement uses TRBV9 and TRBJ1-6; 8 nucleotides agree with TRBD1. V dropped 2 bases and J dropped 8; count of bases not matched to a gene: 3. The CDR3 loop spans 14 amino acids. Germline CDR1 SGDLS, CDR2 YYNGEE. The CDR3 DNA reads as TGTGCCAGCAGCGTGGACAGGGATGATTCACCCCTCCACTTT. Its protein is CASSVDRDDSPLHF.